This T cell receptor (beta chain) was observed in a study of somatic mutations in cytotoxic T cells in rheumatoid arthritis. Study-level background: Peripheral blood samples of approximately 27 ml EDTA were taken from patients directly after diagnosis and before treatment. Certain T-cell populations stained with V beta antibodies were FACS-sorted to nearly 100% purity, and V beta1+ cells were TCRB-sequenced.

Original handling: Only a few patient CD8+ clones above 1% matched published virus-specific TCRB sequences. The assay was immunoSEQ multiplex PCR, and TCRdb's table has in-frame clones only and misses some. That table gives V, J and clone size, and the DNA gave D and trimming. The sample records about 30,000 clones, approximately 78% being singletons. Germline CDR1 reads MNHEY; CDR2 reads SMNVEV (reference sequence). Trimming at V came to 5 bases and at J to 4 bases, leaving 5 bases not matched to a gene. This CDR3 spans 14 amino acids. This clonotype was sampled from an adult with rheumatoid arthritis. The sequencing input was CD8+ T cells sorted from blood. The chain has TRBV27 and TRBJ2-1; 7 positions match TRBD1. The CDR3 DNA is TGTGCCAGCAGTCCCAGACAGGGTTACAATGAGCAGTTCTTC. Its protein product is CASSPRQGYNEQFF.